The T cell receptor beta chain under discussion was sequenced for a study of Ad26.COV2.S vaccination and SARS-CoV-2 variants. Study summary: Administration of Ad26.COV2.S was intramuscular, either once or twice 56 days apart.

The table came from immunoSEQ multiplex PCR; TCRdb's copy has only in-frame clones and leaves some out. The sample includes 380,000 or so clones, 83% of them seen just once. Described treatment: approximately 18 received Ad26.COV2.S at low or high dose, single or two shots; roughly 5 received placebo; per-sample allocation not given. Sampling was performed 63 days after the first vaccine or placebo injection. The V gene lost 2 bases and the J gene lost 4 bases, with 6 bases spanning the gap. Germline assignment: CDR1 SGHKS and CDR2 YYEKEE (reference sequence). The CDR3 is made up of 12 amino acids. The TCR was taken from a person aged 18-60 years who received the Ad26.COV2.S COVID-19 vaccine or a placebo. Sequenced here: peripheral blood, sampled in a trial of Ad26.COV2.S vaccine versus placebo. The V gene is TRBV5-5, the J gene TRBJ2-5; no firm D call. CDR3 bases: TGTGCCAGCAGCTTCAGTGGAGAGACCCAGTACTTC. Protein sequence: CASSFSGETQYF.